This entry is about one T cell receptor (beta chain). Its matching antigen is unknown. This entry comes from a study of identical twins. General study results and limits: Rather than following the same donors, the conclusions depended on cross-sectional statistical analysis.

CDR1 and CDR2 from the germline V gene are SGHAT and FQNNGV. V dropped 3 bases and J dropped 0; count of bases not matched to a gene: 3. CDR3 length: 16 amino acids. TCRdb reprocessed the 5' RACE reads with MiXCR, giving one entry per CDR3 protein. The profile shows about 530,000 distinct CDR3 sequences, roughly 15% of them singletons. All donors were healthy Caucasians. Separately, the same data were catalogued under a study of yellow fever vaccine responses in identical twins.

This sequence originates from a woman aged 18-29 years in good health. The chain joins TRBV11-2 to TRBJ2-3, with 10 bases that match TRBD2. The material sequenced was CD4+ T cells sorted from blood. The CDR3 reads CASSFGLAVSTDTQYF. The CDR3 DNA sequence: TGTGCCAGCAGCTTCGGACTAGCGGTGAGCACAGATACGCAGTATTTT.